The entry that follows covers one T cell receptor (beta chain) sequence. No cognate antigen has been identified for it. No base-level quality is on record; no much larger clone is a single base apart. The library was made by the immunoSEQ multiplex PCR assay. A mixture of 60 forward primers for TCR Vbeta segments and 13 reverse primers for TCR Jbeta segments was used in the multiplex PCR. Amplification of the CDR3 region of rearranged TCR beta genes was performed with a multiplex PCR assay on genomic DNA. Amplified TCR beta libraries were sequenced as 87-base-pair reads on the Illumina HiSeq System. As for how the authors treated the data: In a later analysis, tens of millions of unique TCR beta chains were counted across the 690 or so repertoires, and roughly 11 million of these chains were shared by at least two donors. A nearest-neighbor algorithm error-corrected the raw reads and collapsed the reads into unique sequences, merging closely related sequences to remove PCR and sequencing errors. Alignment of CDR3 sequences to IMGT reference sequences was used to assign V, D and J gene segments. Each retained sequence needed at least a six-nucleotide match to both a V gene segment and a J gene segment. Rearrangements were classified as productive when the CDR3 lacked stop codons and remained in frame with V and J, and all other rearrangements were classified as non-productive. CDR3 was defined according to IMGT convention as the region running from the second conserved V-encoded cysteine to the conserved J-encoded phenylalanine. The earlier analysis of approximately 590 of the donors excluded any sequence lacking an unambiguous match to a single V gene segment. An earlier analysis of about 600 of the donors called V segments functional above 56.7% productive rearrangements and segregating when the between-donor standard deviation exceeded 5%. To diagnose cytomegalovirus status from the catalog of TCR beta chain sequences, a statistical classification framework was built. In a later analysis, TCR nucleotide sequences were compared against IMGT/GENE-DB human TR gene sequences so that V and J genes could be assigned. In a later analysis, CDR3 sequences and most-parsimonious VDJ recombination scenarios were assigned using the TCRdist pipeline. In a later analysis, each TCR beta chain was defined by its CDR3 amino acid sequence together with its V-gene family, and reads without a unique V-gene family were excluded. A later analysis removed 592 highly shared, low-generation-probability nucleotide sequences to deal with suspected cross-contamination and a sequencing artifact. A later analysis calculated a clonal expansion index for each public chain from normalized within-repertoire ranks of inferred template counts. In a later analysis, generation probabilities were computed using a VDJ recombination model fitted to out-of-frame rearrangements, and the results were checked against IGoR. Hypergeometric tests were used in a later analysis to score TCR-TCR, TCR-HLA and TCR-CMV co-occurrence, with a repertoire-size bias correction applied to the TCR pairs. To estimate false discovery rates, a later analysis permuted the HLA or CMV assignments 20 times. A later analysis grouped co-occurring TCRs with DBSCAN, adding TCRdist sequence similarity when clustering within HLA-allele-positive subsets. Repertoires with fewer than 30,000 or more than 120,000 public chains were left out of co-occurrence clustering, as were four to six repertoires with anomalous nucleotide sharing. In TCRdb, the immuneACCESS table is reduced to in-frame sequences with V and J assigned. These tables do not hold every clone; where another copy was compared, an unresolved V gene accounts for under half, and the others remain unexplained. That table supplies the V and J calls and clone size; D and trimming were determined from the DNA. The sample yields about 130,000 clones; approximately 74% were counted once. 3% to 5% of the sample is held by the ten biggest clonotypes.

These data originate in a study of cytomegalovirus exposure and HLA in healthy donors (TCRdb year 2017). Study-level background: An earlier analysis of several hundred of the donors reported about 260 Gb of sequence data and some 110 million unique TCR beta sequences obtained from roughly 170 million T cells. Among 398 genotyped donors of the cohort, an average of around 240,000 unique TCR beta nucleotide sequences were sequenced per donor, roughly 18% of them non-productive. Typing coverage varied by locus: 629-630 donors for A, B, C, DRB1 and DQB1; approximately 500 for DQA1; more than 600 for DPA1; more than 450 for DPB1. Using immunosequencing, the study profiled T cell repertoires from 550 to 750 subjects and related those repertoires to cytomegalovirus serostatus. An earlier analysis of approximately 640 of the donors applied high-throughput TCR beta sequencing to assess whether each TCR beta V gene segment acted as functional or pseudogenic. About 320 gigabases of sequencing data and approximately 84 million unique TCR sequences were included in an early release covering several hundred HLA-typed donors. HLA typing included class I and class II loci at four-digit resolution. In the later analysis, no new phenotypic data were used to find candidate immune exposures; instead, reliance was placed on TCR beta sequences and their occurrence across donors. The study combined high-throughput TCR immunosequencing, statistical association of individual TCRs with disease status, and machine learning to predict cytomegalovirus infection status. Roughly 5 DR-DQ haplotypes were handled as single units for association and clustering, since linkage in the cohort was strong. A later analysis re-examined previously published TCR beta repertoires from more than 600 donors and added high-resolution HLA genotyping to investigate patterns of TCR occurrence. Alongside the repertoire data, information on donor age, sex, ethnicity and CMV serostatus was compiled. In addition to the first cohort of roughly 700 subjects, a separate validation cohort of 130 or so different subjects was used. The study was designed to test whether signatures of past pathogen exposure could be identified by cataloging public T cell receptors. A later genetic analysis took genome-wide SNP genotypes for about three fifths of the roughly 700 donors and used that subset as a discovery cohort. Every repertoire in the discovery cohort had been generated on one and the same sequencing platform. Of the roughly 430 genotyped donors, about 80% fell in the genetic ancestry cluster associated with self-reported Caucasian donors.

The paper's findings and limits, for the study overall: A further reported finding was that TCR beta sequences accurately predicted the HLA-A and HLA-B alleles for most subjects in the first cohort. Specific HLA alleles were associated with roughly 17,000 TCR beta sequences at a false discovery rate of 0.05 in a later analysis. The 87-base-pair reads could not distinguish some IMGT-functional V segments, including TRBV6-2 and TRBV6-3, so those segments were excluded. A later genetic analysis associated a missense DCLRE1C variant with V-gene and J-gene trimming of TCR beta chains, and an independent cohort replicated the association. Because HLA typing was unavailable for some donors at each locus, only the typed subset was used in association tests. Several of the top co-occurrence clusters appeared to be linked to parvovirus B19, influenza, CMV and Epstein-Barr virus, according to a later analysis. The classifier was reported to diagnose cytomegalovirus status with high specificity and sensitivity in both the original cohort and the validation cohort. In vitro tests confirmed that a few of the cytomegalovirus-associated TCR beta chains recognize cytomegalovirus antigens. An earlier analysis of approximately 530 of the donors showed that most TCR beta V segments appeared in productive rearrangements either about 90% or about 30% of the time, which broadly matched IMGT annotations. For the cohort, immune exposure information was limited to CMV serostatus. This cohort had only TCR beta chains sequenced, and the lack of alpha or paired-chain data limited which features could be detected. Some 15 rarely observed V segments, including chromosome 9 orphons, were excluded from the earlier analysis of a few hundred of the donors because counts were too low. Sequencing depth was assumed to be roughly uniform across donors in the presence/absence analyses, though that assumption may not hold. In a later genetic analysis, fewer N-insertions in productive TCRs were reported among donors in an Asian-associated ancestry cluster than the approximately 710-donor mean. Most TCR sequences were observed very rarely across donors, whereas some public TCRs were present in many individuals. The authors suggested that the approach could potentially be generalized to other disease states and immunological phenotypes. Assigning TCR associations to individual alleles was difficult when HLA alleles, especially DR and DQ, strongly co-occurred. In a later analysis, HLA-associated TCR beta chains showed more clonal expansion and lower generation probabilities than non-associated chains that were equally common. The study gave a list of roughly 150 TCR beta chains associated with cytomegalovirus. In a later analysis, the rate of TCR association differed among HLA loci, with DRB1 alleles having the most associated TCRs and HLA-C alleles having the fewest. A cluster of highly shared sequence variants was judged likely to represent a technical artifact of the sequencing pipeline. Linkage disequilibrium might explain the correlated functional status among segregating V segments, but an unknown experimental factor could not be excluded. In a later analysis, most CMV-associated TCR beta chains were found to appear HLA-restricted, with HLA associations seemingly driven largely by CMV exposure.

The cohort comprised some 680 healthy bone marrow donors. At the time of sampling, all cohort members were nominally healthy, though unrecorded immune exposures were likely present. The donor tested CMV seropositive and was one of the 289 seropositive cohort members. A peripheral blood sample was provided by each donor, and peripheral blood mononuclear cells were used for TCR beta sequencing. Genomic DNA extraction from the blood cell samples was performed with the Qiagen DNeasy Blood Extraction Kit. CDR1 SGHRS and CDR2 YFSETQ are derived from the germline V gene. Counted from cysteine to phenylalanine, this CDR3 has 15 amino acids. The entry retains the CDR3 DNA only, 45 bases that are in frame from base 1. V and J lose 7 bases and 0 bases, and a span of 14 bases separates them.

The sample comprised PBMCs. The sequence joins TRBV5-1 to TRBJ2-4; the D gene is perhaps TRBD2, from 6 matching bases. This TCR derives from a man aged 35 to 55 in good health and CMV-seropositive. The CDR3 amino acid sequence is: CASLQEGRAKNIQYF. In nucleotides, the sequence is TGCGCCAGCCTACAGGAGGGACGAGCCAAAAACATTCAGTACTTC.